Listed here are 15 T cell receptor beta chains from one sample, sequenced in a study of cytotoxic CD8 clonotypes in ibrutinib-treated CLL (dated by TCRdb to the early 2020s). Libraries were prepared through the immunoSEQ multiplex PCR assay. This is the immuneACCESS table as TCRdb keeps it, with only in-frame sequences that have V and J called. A part of the clones is gone; compared with another copy, unresolved V genes explain less than half, and the rest is unexplained. Across this sample there are around 310,000 clones, with around four fifths seen only once. The ten largest clones add up to 6.5% to 8.5% of the sample. Sequencing was performed on PBMCs, taken before ibrutinib treatment. All receptors come from a human donor with chronic lymphocytic leukemia.

V gene TRBV9 combines with J gene TRBJ1-2, with 7 bases identical to TRBD1. The length of the CDR3 is 15 residues. Germline CDR1 is SGDLS and CDR2 is YYNGEE. The J segment lost 5 bases and the V segment lost 3 bases, leaving 10 bases of the junction unmatched. CDR3 bases: TGTGCCAGCAGCGCTCCTCAGACAGGGCCGTATGGCTACACCTTC. Protein product: CASSAPQTGPYGYTF. The variable domain in full, with the rest retrieved from reference TRBV9 and TRBJ1-2, is DSGVTQTPKHLITATGQRVTLRCSPRSGDLSVYWYQQSLDQGLQFLIQYYNGEERAKGNILERFSAQQFPDLHSELNLSSLELGDSALYFCASSAPQTGPYGYTFGSGTRLTVV.

The chain couples TRBV9 to TRBJ2-5; no firm D call. This CDR3 spans 15 amino acids. Germline-derived CDR1 and CDR2 are SGDLS and YYNGEE. Trimming stripped 0 bases from V and 4 bases from J, with 13 bases between. CDR3 nucleotides: TGTGCCAGCAGCGTAGGATTAGGGATGTCAGAGACCCAGTACTTC. Protein: CASSVGLGMSETQYF. Variable domain in full (rest from reference TRBV9 and TRBJ2-5): DSGVTQTPKHLITATGQRVTLRCSPRSGDLSVYWYQQSLDQGLQFLIQYYNGEERAKGNILERFSAQQFPDLHSELNLSSLELGDSALYFCASSVGLGMSETQYFGPGTRLLVL.

V gene TRBV7-9 combines with J gene TRBJ2-1, with D possibly being TRBD2 (6 bases). V lost 5 bases, J lost 6 bases, and 14 bases lay in between. CDR3 length: 14 residues. The germline CDR1 and CDR2 sequences are SEHNR and FQNEAQ (reference sequence). The CDR3 DNA follows: TGTGCCAGCAGCCCTACGGGACTTCCCAATGAGCAGTTCTTC. Amino acid sequence: CASSPTGLPNEQFF.

The rearrangement links TRBV28 to TRBJ1-2, with a possible D match to TRBD1 (5 bases). V was cut by 5 bases and J by 7 bases, with 14 bases left in between. The CDR3 consists of 13 residues. Germline loops: CDR1 MDHEN, CDR2 SYDVKM. The CDR3 sequence: CASSPKGFGGYTF. In DNA, the CDR3 is TGTGCCAGCAGTCCAAAGGGGTTTGGTGGCTACACCTTC.

CDR3 sequence: CASSLSFGQDFSYEQYF. In nucleotides, the CDR3 is TGTGCCAGCAGTTTATCGTTCGGGCAGGATTTCTCCTACGAGCAGTACTTC. This chain uses TRBV27 with TRBJ2-7; D not resolved. This CDR3 is built from 17 residues. V was trimmed by 0 bases and J by 0 bases, leaving 15 bases between them. Germline V lookup: CDR1 MNHEY, CDR2 SMNVEV (reference sequence).

This rearrangement joins TRBV28 to TRBJ2-1; no firm D call. The germline V gene encodes CDR1 MDHEN and CDR2 SYDVKM. This CDR3 has 12 amino acids. Trimming pared 5 bases from V and 1 base from J, leaving 3 bases between. The CDR3 bases are TGTGCCAGCAGTACATCCTACAATGAGCAGTTCTTC. Translation gives CASSTSYNEQFF.

V usage is TRBV5-1 and J usage is TRBJ2-6; D is undetermined. This CDR3 has 15 amino acids. Trimming left V 2 bases short and J 0 bases short, with 6 bases between. Germline CDR1 is SGHRS and CDR2 is YFSETQ. The CDR3 sequence: CASSLQSSGANVLTF. CDR3 DNA sequence: TGCGCCAGCAGCTTACAGAGCTCTGGGGCCAACGTCCTGACTTTC. The full variable domain, rest sourced from reference TRBV5-1 and TRBJ2-6, is KAGVTQTPRYLIKTRGQQVTLSCSPISGHRSVSWYQQTPGQGLQFLFEYFSETQRNKGNFPGRFSGRQFSNSRSEMNVSTLELGDSALYLCASSLQSSGANVLTFGAGSRLTVL.

CDR3 in amino acids: CASSRGTGGTHEQFF. In nucleotides, the CDR3 is TGTGCCAGCAGCCGCGGGACAGGGGGTACCCATGAGCAGTTCTTC. This rearrangement joins TRBV7-7 to TRBJ2-1; 11 bases align to TRBD1. Germline lookup yields CDR1 SSHAT and CDR2 FNYEAQ (reference sequence). This CDR3 has 15 residues. The ends lost 5 bases at V and 8 bases at J; junction bases unmatched: 8. Complete variable domain (other parts from reference TRBV7-7 and TRBJ2-1): GAGVSQSPRYKVTKRGQDVTLRCDPISSHATLYWYQQALGQGPEFLTYFNYEAQPDKSGLPSDRFSAERPEGSISTLTIQRTEQRDSAMYRCASSRGTGGTHEQFFGPGTRLTVL.

V is TRBV14 and J is TRBJ2-5, with 14 bases matching TRBD2. V shed 1 base and J 4 bases; nucleotides not matched to a gene: 5. Germline CDR1 is SGHDN and CDR2 is FVKESK. The length of the CDR3 is 17 residues. The DNA of the CDR3 is TGTGCCAGCAGCCAAGCAGGGACTAGCGGGAGATCAGAGACCCAGTACTTC. It specifies CASSQAGTSGRSETQYF.

The chain couples TRBV27 to TRBJ1-5, with TRBD1 matching 7 bases. The CDR3 totals 15 residues. V lost 5 bases to trimming and J lost 3 bases; unmatched junction nucleotides: 7. Germline lookup yields CDR1 MNHEY and CDR2 SMNVEV (reference sequence). The CDR3 nucleotides read TGTGCCAGCAGTCCCGGGACAGTGAACAATCAGCCCCAGCATTTT. Amino acids: CASSPGTVNNQPQHF.

This chain joins TRBV10-2 and TRBJ2-7, with TRBD2 matching over 10 bases. The germline gives CDR1 WSHSY, CDR2 SAAADI. CDR3 size: 13 residues. The J segment lost 2 bases and the V segment lost 10 bases, leaving 5 bases of the junction unmatched. As DNA, the CDR3 is TGCGCCACTCGGACTAGCGGTACCTACGAGCAGTACTTC. It is translated as CATRTSGTYEQYF.

V and J are TRBV7-3 and TRBJ2-1, with D uncertain. V was shortened by 2 bases and J by 0 bases, with 8 bases between the two germline ends. The CDR3 consists of 15 residues. The germline CDR1 and CDR2 sequences are SGHTA and FQGTGA. CDR3: CASSLAVTSYNEQFF. CDR3 nucleotide sequence: TGTGCCAGCAGCTTAGCCGTAACCTCCTACAATGAGCAGTTCTTC.

V is TRBV6-1 and J is TRBJ1-1; D gene uncertain. Looked up from germline, CDR1 is MNHNS and CDR2 is SASEGT. Deletions cut 5 bases from V and 7 bases from J, with 11 bases between. The length of the CDR3 is 12 residues. The CDR3: CASSTAGYEAFF. The CDR3 DNA reads TGTGCCAGCAGTACCGCGGGGTATGAAGCTTTCTTT.

This clone was seen only once. This chain's CDR3 is CASAQASYNEQFF. CDR3 bases: TGTGCCAGCGCACAGGCCTCCTACAATGAGCAGTTCTTC. The genes are TRBV6-5 and TRBJ2-1, with D possibly TRBD1 on 5 matching bases. The V and J ends lost 8 bases and 0 bases respectively, with 8 bases between them. Germline V CDR1 and CDR2: MNHEY, SVGAGI. The CDR3 runs 13 residues.

The V and J genes are TRBV11-2 and TRBJ2-3; maybe TRBD2 (6 bases). Trimming took 1 base from V and 5 from J, leaving 16 bases between them. The CDR3 runs to 16 residues. Looked up from germline, CDR1 is SGHAT and CDR2 is FQNNGV. CDR3 coding DNA: TGTGCCAGCAGCTTAGGGGCGGGGACGGTCGTAGATACGCAGTATTTT. Translation gives CASSLGAGTVVDTQYF. Looking up the rest from reference TRBV11-2 and TRBJ2-3 gives the full variable domain: EAGVAQSPRYKIIEKRQSVAFWCNPISGHATLYWYQQILGQGPKLLIQFQNNGVVDDSQLPKDRFSAERLKGVDSTLKIQPAKLEDSAVYLCASSLGAGTVVDTQYFGPGTRLTVL.